These T cell receptor beta chains were read from a single sample in a study of cytomegalovirus exposure and HLA in healthy donors. Only in-frame clones appear in the TCRdb table, and some are missing; sequencing was by immunoSEQ multiplex PCR. The repertoire holds 100,000 to 150,000 clones, with 75% to 80% as singletons. Sequences were obtained from PBMCs. These receptors originate from a woman aged 55-69 years in good health and CMV-seronegative. The CDR3 runs from the conserved cysteine through the conserved F or W. The D gene is left open where the match is weak. Part of the rows lack a size; the others show once, few, many or a class for expanded clones.

j_call | clone_size | v_call | d_call | cdr3_nt | cdr3_aa
TRBJ2-5 | NA | TRBV7-7 | TRBD2 | TGTGCCAGCAGCCCAACAGGACTAGGGGAGACCCAGTACTTC | CASSPTGLGETQYF
TRBJ2-7 | NA | TRBV11-2 | NA | TGTGCCAGCAGCCTACCCGGGGGGCCCTCAGTGAACGAGCAGTACTTC | CASSLPGGPSVNEQYF
TRBJ2-3 | NA | TRBV7-3 | TRBD1 | TGTGCCAGCAGCTACTGGACAGGGAAGACAGATACGCAGTATTTT | CASSYWTGKTDTQYF
TRBJ1-4 | NA | TRBV27 | NA | TGTGCCAGCAGTGCACAGCTCACTAATGAAAAACTGTTTTTT | CASSAQLTNEKLFF
TRBJ2-1 | NA | TRBV19 | TRBD1 | TGTGCCAGTAGTATAGGCCGGACAGGAGCCTACAATGAGCAGTTCTTC | CASSIGRTGAYNEQFF
TRBJ2-1 | NA | TRBV7-2 | TRBD2 | TGTGCCAGCAGCTTGAAACTAGCGGACTACAATGAGCAGTTCTTC | CASSLKLADYNEQFF
TRBJ2-3 | NA | TRBV5-6 | TRBD1 | TGTGCCAGCAGCCCCCGGGACAGGGGGTGGACAGATACGCAGTATTTT | CASSPRDRGWTDTQYF
TRBJ1-2 | NA | TRBV28 | NA | TGTGCCAGCAGTTCCGGGACACGCACCGTTGGCTACACCTTC | CASSSGTRTVGYTF
TRBJ1-2 | NA | TRBV7-9 | NA | TGTGCCAGCAGCTTAGTGTTCTACGCAGGTGGCTACACCTTC | CASSLVFYAGGYTF
TRBJ2-1 | NA | TRBV19 | TRBD1 | TGTGCCAGTAGACTCAATAGCGGACAGGGGTATGAGCAGTTCTTC | CASRLNSGQGYEQFF
TRBJ2-6 | NA | TRBV15 | NA | TGTGCCACCAGCAGGGGGCCTTGGGAAGGCTCTGGGGCCAACGTCCTGACTTTC | CATSRGPWEGSGANVLTF
TRBJ2-4 | NA | TRBV11-2 | TRBD1 | TGTGCCAGCAGCTTAGGAAGACAGGGGGCAGCCAAAAACATTCAGTACTTC | CASSLGRQGAAKNIQYF
TRBJ1-2 | NA | TRBV28 | TRBD1 | TGTGCCAGCAGTGGGACAGGGGTTAATGGCTACACCTTC | CASSGTGVNGYTF
TRBJ1-2 | few | TRBV28 | NA | TGTGCCAGCAGTTCTTACGGCTATGGCTACACCTTC | CASSSYGYGYTF
TRBJ2-4 | NA | TRBV5-4 | TRBD2 | TGTGCCAGCAGCGCGGGGGGAATCAAAAACATTCAGTACTTC | CASSAGGIKNIQYF
TRBJ2-2 | once | TRBV23-1 | TRBD2 | TGCGCCAGCAGTCGGTCCCACAACCCCCCGGGACTAGGACGCCCCGGGGAGCTGTTTTTT | CASSRSHNPPGLGRPGELFF
TRBJ2-5 | few | TRBV30 | TRBD2 | TGTGCCTGGGGGACTAGCGGGAGGACATACCAAGAGACCCAGTACTTC | CAWGTSGRTYQETQYF
TRBJ1-1 | NA | TRBV18 | NA | TGTGCCAGCTCACCACCGCAATCAGGGCGCATGAACACTGAAGCTTTCTTT | CASSPPQSGRMNTEAFF
TRBJ1-6 | NA | TRBV19 | TRBD1 | TGTGCCAGTAGAACCGGGACAGACAATTCACCCCTCCACTTT | CASRTGTDNSPLHF
TRBJ2-7 | NA | TRBV5-1 | TRBD1 | TGCGCCAGCAGCCTATGGACAGGGACCTACGAGCAGTACTTC | CASSLWTGTYEQYF
TRBJ1-2 | NA | TRBV6-6 | NA | TGTGCCAGCAGTTACTCGACCCGGGGGGCCTATGGCTACACCTTC | CASSYSTRGAYGYTF
TRBJ1-2 | once | TRBV5-1 | TRBD1 | TGCGCCAGCAGCAAGACAGGGAATGGCTACACCTTC | CASSKTGNGYTF
TRBJ1-5 | NA | TRBV5-1 | TRBD1 | TGCGCCAGCAGCACTGGGACAGGCAATCAGCCCCAGCATTTT | CASSTGTGNQPQHF
TRBJ2-3 | NA | TRBV10-2 | TRBD2 | TGCGCCAGCAGTGAGGGGGGGGGTAGCGGCCTTAGCACAGATACGCAGTATTTT | CASSEGGGSGLSTDTQYF
TRBJ2-1 | NA | TRBV4-1 | TRBD2 | TGCGCCAGCAGCCAAGGTTACGGGAGGGCCTACAATGAGCAGTTCTTC | CASSQGYGRAYNEQFF
TRBJ1-1 | NA | TRBV2 | TRBD1 | TGTGCCAGCAGAGAGAAACAGGGGGCGTCGCTCACTGAAGCTTTCTTT | CASREKQGASLTEAFF
TRBJ2-3 | NA | TRBV6-1 | TRBD2 | TGTGCCAGCAGACGACTAGCGCCGAGCACAGATACGCAGTATTTT | CASRRLAPSTDTQYF
TRBJ1-5 | NA | TRBV18 | TRBD1 | TGTGCCAGCTCAATCGACAGGGTGAGTGTGGGCAATCAGCCCCAGCATTTT | CASSIDRVSVGNQPQHF
TRBJ1-2 | NA | TRBV18 | NA | TGTGCCAGCTCACCGCTCGACTCGAACTATGGCTACACCTTC | CASSPLDSNYGYTF
TRBJ2-5 | NA | TRBV15 | NA | TGTGCCACCAGCAGAGGGGACTTTTTGGAGACCCAGTACTTC | CATSRGDFLETQYF
TRBJ2-3 | NA | TRBV30 | TRBD2 | TGTGCCTGGGGGGGACTAGTGGTTAGCACAGATACGCAGTATTTT | CAWGGLVVSTDTQYF
TRBJ2-7 | NA | TRBV25-1 | NA | TGTGCCAGCAGTGAATACCCCCTCACGCGTAGCTCCTACGAGCAGTACTTC | CASSEYPLTRSSYEQYF